Listed below are T cell receptor beta chains from one sample, sequenced in a study of T cells in Graves' hyperthyroidism and ophthalmopathy. One entry per CDR3 protein, called by TCRdb with MiXCR from the multiplex PCR reads. The table includes approximately 600,000 distinct CDR3 sequences, over 12% detected once. The sample consisted of blood. All receptors derive from a woman aged 40 to 50 with Graves' ophthalmopathy. Each CDR3 is given with its conserved first and last residue. Each record gives: J gene, V gene, clone size, D gene, CDR3 length, CDR3 protein, CDR3 DNA. The D gene is left open where the match is weak. Some rows have no size entry. The others give once, few or many, or a class for an expanded clone.

>TRBJ1-2|TRBV29-1|many|TRBD1|14
CSVEERGTGDGYTF
TGCAGCGTTGAAGAGAGGGGGACAGGGGATGGCTACACCTTC
>TRBJ2-7|TRBV20-1|many|TRBD1|14
CSALGQVYSYEQYF
TGCAGTGCCCTGGGACAGGTTTACTCCTACGAGCAGTACTTC
>TRBJ2-7|TRBV12-3/TRBV12-4|.|TRBD2|15
CASEFGLAGANEQYF
TGTGCCAGCGAATTCGGACTAGCGGGAGCCAACGAGCAGTACTTC
>TRBJ1-6|TRBV3-1|few|.|18
CASSQDLAGGAFNSPLHF
TGTGCCAGCAGCCAAGATCTGGCGGGGGGCGCTTTTAATTCACCCCTCCACTTT
>TRBJ2-4|TRBV6-2/TRBV6-3|many|.|11
CATGEANIQYF
TGTGCCACAGGAGAGGCAAACATTCAGTACTTC
>TRBJ2-1|TRBV7-1|.|.|18
CASSTRISGGMSYNEQFF
TGTGCCAGCAGCACTAGGATTTCGGGCGGGATGTCCTACAATGAGCAGTTCTTC
>TRBJ2-5|TRBV20-1|few|.|15
CSAAPTPSVGETQYF
TGCAGTGCTGCCCCTACCCCTAGCGTCGGAGAGACCCAGTACTTC
>TRBJ2-1|TRBV20-1|many|.|15
CSALKRSSSYNEQFF
TGCAGTGCTTTAAAGCGGAGTAGCTCCTACAATGAGCAGTTCTTC
>TRBJ1-3|TRBV18|many|.|14
CASSPGISRNTIYF
TGTGCCAGCTCACCTGGGATTTCCCGAAACACCATATATTTT
>TRBJ1-2|TRBV28|.|TRBD1|14
CASSYPTGTYGYTF
TGTGCCAGCAGTTACCCGACAGGGACCTATGGCTACACCTTC
>TRBJ1-1|TRBV28|many|TRBD1|13
CASSEGAFTEAFF
TGTGCCAGCAGCGAGGGGGCCTTCACTGAAGCTTTCTTT
>TRBJ2-7|TRBV20-1|many|TRBD2|14
CSASWLAGAGEQYF
TGCAGTGCTAGCTGGCTAGCGGGAGCGGGTGAGCAGTACTTC
>TRBJ2-1|TRBV30|many|.|15
CAWLRIRGTYNEQFF
TGTGCCTGGTTGCGGATTAGGGGCACCTACAATGAGCAGTTCTTC
>TRBJ2-5|TRBV20-1|few|TRBD2|20
CSARVHHGTSGRGRSETQYF
TGCAGTGCTAGAGTACACCACGGGACTAGCGGGAGAGGAAGATCGGAGACCCAGTACTTC
>TRBJ2-2|TRBV10-3|few|TRBD2|15
CAIKRAGGVTGELFF
TGTGCCATCAAACGAGCGGGAGGGGTCACCGGGGAGCTGTTTTTT
>TRBJ1-5|TRBV19|many|.|13
CASIAGQGQPQHF
TGTGCCAGTATAGCCGGTCAGGGACAGCCCCAGCATTTT
>TRBJ1-1|TRBV6-1|many|TRBD1|14
CASTRTGQSTEAFF
TGTGCCAGCACTCGGACAGGTCAATCTACTGAAGCTTTCTTT
>TRBJ1-1|TRBV6-5|many|.|12
CASRGESTEAFF
TGTGCCAGCAGGGGGGAATCTACTGAAGCTTTCTTT
>TRBJ1-2|TRBV28|many|.|12
CASSYQSYGYTF
TGTGCCAGCAGTTATCAGTCCTATGGCTACACCTTC
>TRBJ2-7|TRBV28|.|.|14
CASSTASEPYEQYF
TGTGCCAGCAGTACCGCTAGCGAACCCTACGAGCAGTACTTC
>TRBJ1-2|TRBV30|many|TRBD1|14
CAWGGTGLNYGYTF
TGTGCCTGGGGCGGGACAGGGTTGAACTATGGCTACACCTTC
>TRBJ2-7|TRBV11-2|many|TRBD2|16
CASSLGPYGRANEQYF
TGTGCCAGCAGCTTAGGTCCTTATGGGAGGGCAAACGAGCAGTACTTC
>TRBJ2-6|TRBV6-2/TRBV6-3|many|.|18
CASSTTRTANSGANVLTF
TGTGCCAGCAGTACCACGCGGACGGCTAACTCTGGGGCCAACGTCCTGACTTTC
>TRBJ2-7|TRBV18|.|.|15
CASSPPSMTGYEQYF
TGTGCCAGCTCACCGCCATCTATGACAGGCTACGAGCAGTACTTC
>TRBJ2-3|TRBV6-2/TRBV6-3|many|TRBD2|16
CASSYGTSGDTDTQYF
TGTGCCAGCAGTTACGGGACTAGCGGAGACACAGATACGCAGTATTTT
>TRBJ2-2|TRBV28|.|.|12
CASSPDLMELFF
TGTGCCAGCAGTCCCGACCTGATGGAGCTGTTTTTT
>TRBJ2-5|TRBV12-3/TRBV12-4|many|TRBD2|17
CASSLTSGRPFQETQYF
TGTGCCAGCAGTTTGACTAGCGGGAGGCCCTTCCAAGAGACCCAGTACTTC